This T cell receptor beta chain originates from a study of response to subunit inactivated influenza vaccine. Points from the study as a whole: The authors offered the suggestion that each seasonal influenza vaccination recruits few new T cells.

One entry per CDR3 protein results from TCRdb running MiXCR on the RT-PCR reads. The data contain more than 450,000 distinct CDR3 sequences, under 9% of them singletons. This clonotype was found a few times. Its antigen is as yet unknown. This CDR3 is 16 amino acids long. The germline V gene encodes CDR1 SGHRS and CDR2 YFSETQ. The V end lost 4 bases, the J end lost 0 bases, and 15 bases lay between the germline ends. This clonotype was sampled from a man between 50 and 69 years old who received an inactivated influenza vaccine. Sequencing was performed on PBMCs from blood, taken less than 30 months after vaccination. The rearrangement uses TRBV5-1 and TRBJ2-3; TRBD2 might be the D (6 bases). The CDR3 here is CASSLGLATSTDTQYF. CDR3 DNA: TGCGCCAGCAGCCTGGGACTGGCAACTAGCACAGATACGCAGTATTTT.